This T cell receptor beta chain was found in a study of tumor-infiltrating lymphocytes in localized non-small cell lung cancer. The germline V gene has CDR1 SGHKS and CDR2 YYEKEE (reference sequence). CDR3 length equals 17 residues. V shed 0 bases and J shed 3 bases, with 19 bases lying between them. Clones were read by immunoSEQ multiplex PCR, and TCRdb kept only the in-frame ones, dropping some. The data hold over 10,000 clones, with 70% to 90% observed a single time. This TCR was recovered from a human donor with non-small cell lung cancer. V gene TRBV5-5 combines with J gene TRBJ2-7, with D perhaps matching TRBD1 or TRBD2 (5 bases each). The specimen sequenced was uninvolved lung tissue not adjacent to the tumor. As DNA, the CDR3 is TGTGCCAGCAGCTTGGCCTGGGGGAGCGGTGGGATCTACGAGCAGTACTTC. It specifies CASSLAWGSGGIYEQYF.